This T cell receptor beta chain was captured in a study of identical twins. Study-level results: Within monozygotic twins, out-of-frame TCR alpha sharing was underestimated by the models.

Template switching added a universal primer site; cDNA carried unique molecular identifiers. TCRdb independently ran MiXCR on the 5' RACE reads; one entry per CDR3 protein. The sample lists over 600,000 distinct CDR3 sequences; 21% were seen once. Trimming removed 2 bases at V and 0 bases at J, with 20 bases between. Germline V CDR1 and CDR2: MNHEY, SVGAGI. The CDR3 sequence is 18 residues long. Notes on this clonotype: Antigen unknown.

The sample was also linked to a second study, of T cells expressing NK-cell markers.

The receptor's source is a woman aged 18-29 years in good health. Material for sequencing was PBMCs. V usage is TRBV6-5 and J usage is TRBJ2-7, with D maybe TRBD2 (7 bases). This CDR3 is CASSYRGGSASTSYEQYF. The CDR3 coding sequence is TGTGCCAGCAGTTACAGGGGGGGTAGCGCTTCTACCTCCTACGAGCAGTACTTC.